Reported below is one TCR beta chain. The assay was immunoSEQ multiplex PCR, and TCRdb's table has in-frame clones only and misses some. The sample lists hundreds of thousands of clones, around 87% occurring once. This CDR3 has 18 residues. Deletions cut 2 bases from V and 5 bases from J, with 22 bases between. Germline loops: CDR1 LGHNA, CDR2 YSLEER. These data originate in a study of shared T cell receptors in the human thymus. This same sample was also part of a study on human thymus T cells. From that second work: Immunologically healthy infants in Finland undergoing congenital heart defect surgery were the donors. Resections from corrective heart surgery provided thymus tissue. Blood and thymic repertoires both appeared biased in V and J gene usage. Related research described strongly overlapping thymic repertoires in unrelated people.

This chain joins TRBV4-3 and TRBJ2-1; D perhaps matches TRBD2 (6 bases). This sequence was found in a boy younger than two with a congenital heart defect. Sequenced: thymocytes. This CDR3 reads CASSQLNAGLLSDNEQFF. CDR3 DNA sequence: TGCGCCAGCAGCCAACTCAATGCGGGACTCCTGAGCGACAATGAGCAGTTCTTC.